These 20 T cell receptor beta chains originate from one sample sequenced in a study of tumor T cells in aggressive B-cell lymphoma. Generated by immunoSEQ multiplex PCR, the TCRdb table keeps only in-frame clones and is missing some. The sample has 5,000 or so clones; more than 75% are singletons. The sequenced material came from tumor tissue. The receptors shown here come from an adult with diffuse large B cell lymphoma.

This chain connects TRBV15 to TRBJ1-2; D is undetermined. The V and J ends lost 4 bases and 4 bases respectively, with 22 bases between them. The CDR3 is 17 amino acids. In germline, CDR1 is LNHNV, CDR2 YYDKDF (reference sequence). Here the CDR3 reads CATSNFLEKLSSYGYTF. The CDR3 nucleotides are TGTGCCACCAGCAATTTTCTAGAGAAGTTATCATCCTATGGCTACACCTTC.

The rearrangement joins TRBV4-1 to TRBJ1-1; possibly TRBD1 for D (6 bases). The CDR3 sequence is 14 residues long. Trimming took off 5 bases at V and 5 bases at J, with 15 bases between the two ends. Germline V CDR1 and CDR2: MGHRA, YSYEKL. CDR3 sequence (DNA): TGCGCCAGCAGCGAAAAGGGGGTCGTAACTGAAGCTTTCTTT. Residues: CASSEKGVVTEAFF.

The V call is TRBV4-3, the J call TRBJ1-5; a weak D match, TRBD1 (6 bases). This CDR3 is 15 amino acids long. Germline V gives CDR1 LGHNA, CDR2 YSLEER. With 0 bases removed from V and 7 bases from J, the gap between germline ends came to 13 bases. Here the CDR3 reads CASSQDGWGRQPQHF. The CDR3 coding sequence is TGCGCCAGCAGCCAAGACGGGTGGGGGCGGCAGCCCCAGCATTTT.

The V and J genes are TRBV5-1 and TRBJ1-1; D not certain. The CDR3 spans 14 residues. CDR1 and CDR2 (germline): SGHRS, YFSETQ. The V gene lost 1 base and the J gene lost 1 base, with 8 bases spanning the gap. CDR3: CASSLNRGNTEAFF. For the CDR3, the DNA is TGCGCCAGCAGCTTGAACCGCGGGAACACTGAAGCTTTCTTT. Combining the CDR3 with reference TRBV5-1 and TRBJ1-1 gives the whole variable domain KAGVTQTPRYLIKTRGQQVTLSCSPISGHRSVSWYQQTPGQGLQFLFEYFSETQRNKGNFPGRFSGRQFSNSRSEMNVSTLELGDSALYLCASSLNRGNTEAFFGQGTRLTVV.

The V gene is TRBV5-6, the J gene TRBJ1-4, with 7 bases lining up with TRBD1. This CDR3 is 16 amino acids long. J was trimmed by 8 bases and V by 6 bases; bases with no gene match: 16. Germline CDR1 and CDR2: SGHDT and YYEEEE. CDR3 sequence (DNA): TGTGCCAGCATCCCTCGAAGGGGGCAAAGTGGGGAAAAACTGTTTTTT. Protein sequence: CASIPRRGQSGEKLFF.

V is TRBV7-9 and J is TRBJ1-1, with D maybe TRBD1 (6 bases). The length of the CDR3 is 14 residues. CDR1 and CDR2 from the germline V gene are SEHNR and FQNEAQ (reference sequence). Trimming stripped 5 bases from V and 2 bases from J, with 12 bases between. DNA for the CDR3: TGTGCCAGCAGCGTTGACAGGAGCAACACTGAAGCTTTCTTT. Translated: CASSVDRSNTEAFF.

V usage is TRBV5-1 and J usage is TRBJ1-3; D not certain. This CDR3 is 14 amino acids long. The germline V and J ends were trimmed by 0 bases and 6 bases, with 10 bases remaining between them. Germline assignment: CDR1 SGHRS and CDR2 YFSETQ. CDR3 protein: CASSLGGNQNTIYF. The CDR3 DNA is TGCGCCAGCAGCTTGGGAGGGAATCAAAACACCATATATTTT.

The chain is built from TRBV19 and TRBJ2-4, with D perhaps matching TRBD1 (7 bases). V was pared by 0 bases and J by 0 bases, with 21 bases between. The V gene's germline CDR1 is LNHDA and CDR2 SQIVND (reference sequence). The CDR3 loop spans 20 amino acids. CDR3 sequence: CASSIDGGTDAIIAKNIQYF. Written as DNA, the CDR3 is TGTGCCAGTAGTATAGATGGCGGGACAGACGCCATTATAGCCAAAAACATTCAGTACTTC.

The rearrangement links TRBV14 to TRBJ1-6; weak D call: TRBD1 (5 bases). CDR3 length: 17 residues. Germline CDR1 SGHDN, CDR2 FVKESK. V lost 8 bases, J lost 2 bases, and 19 bases lay in between. This CDR3 is CASSGLSESAYNSPLHF. CDR3 coding DNA: TGTGCCAGCTCGGGACTCTCGGAAAGTGCCTATAATTCACCCCTCCACTTT.

This clone is a singleton in its sample. V usage is TRBV6-5 and J usage is TRBJ2-7; D may be TRBD1 (6 bases). Germline assignment: CDR1 MNHEY and CDR2 SVGAGI. This CDR3 has 14 amino acids. The ends were cut back, 2 bases at V and 6 bases at J, with 14 bases in the middle. The CDR3 protein is CASSYRSTGPEQYF. The CDR3 bases are TGTGCCAGCAGTTACCGGTCGACAGGCCCCGAGCAGTACTTC.

This chain connects TRBV7-8 to TRBJ1-1; TRBD1 is a possible D gene (5 bases). This CDR3 region has 13 residues. Germline-derived CDR1 and CDR2 are SGHVS and FQNEAQ. V gave up 0 bases and J gave up 4 bases, with 6 bases separating them. The CDR3 sequence is CASSLAGVTEAFF. Here the CDR3 DNA reads TGTGCCAGCAGCTTAGCAGGGGTCACTGAAGCTTTCTTT.

The chain links TRBV28 to TRBJ1-4, with 7 bases matching TRBD1. V gave up 3 bases and J gave up 0 bases; unmatched junction bases: 7. This CDR3 is built from 17 residues. The germline V gene encodes CDR1 MDHEN and CDR2 SYDVKM. CDR3 sequence (DNA): TGTGCCAGCAGTTTTAGACAGGGTCTTGCAACTAATGAAAAACTGTTTTTT. It encodes CASSFRQGLATNEKLFF.

The CDR3 is CASSYSGTGYNEKLFF. The CDR3 region has the DNA TGTGCCAGCAGTTACTCGGGGACAGGATATAATGAAAAACTGTTTTTT. The chain joins TRBV6-5 to TRBJ1-4; 8 bases line up with TRBD1. Germline trimming cut 0 bases from V and 4 bases from J; bases unmatched to any gene: 4. From germline, CDR1 is MNHEY and CDR2 SVGAGI. This CDR3 comprises 16 residues.

V is TRBV18 and J is TRBJ1-1; D possibly corresponds to TRBD1 (5 bases). In germline, CDR1 is KGHSH, CDR2 LQKENI. Trimming removed 6 bases from V and 0 bases from J, with 17 bases in between. CDR3 size: 16 residues. CDR3 nucleotides: TGTGCCAGCTCTCGGACCCTGGGGGGGGTGAACACTGAAGCTTTCTTT. As protein: CASSRTLGGVNTEAFF.

The CDR3 protein is CASSTSSGMGGGANVLTF. CDR3 nucleotides: TGTGCCAGCAGCACATCCTCAGGGATGGGGGGAGGGGCCAACGTCCTGACTTTC. The chain is built from TRBV28 and TRBJ2-6; weak D call: TRBD2 (6 bases). Germline lookup yields CDR1 MDHEN and CDR2 SYDVKM. This CDR3 is 18 amino acids long. Trimming cost V 6 bases and J 4 bases, with 22 bases left between them.

J is TRBJ1-5 and V is TRBV2; 8 nucleotides line up with TRBD1. Looked up from germline, CDR1 is SNHLY and CDR2 is FYNNEI. V trimming: 8 bases; J trimming: 5 bases; junction bases outside the gene matches: 11. The CDR3 has 15 residues. The CDR3 sequence: CASGDQDRAYQPQHF. The CDR3 region has the DNA TGTGCCAGCGGAGACCAGGACAGGGCTTATCAGCCCCAGCATTTT.

The chain links TRBV5-1 to TRBJ2-2, with D perhaps matching TRBD1 (5 bases). The germline V gene has CDR1 SGHRS and CDR2 YFSETQ. V dropped 2 bases and J dropped 5 bases, with 10 bases sitting between them. The CDR3 covers 14 residues. The CDR3 loop is CASSFQGLTGELFF. In DNA, the CDR3 is TGCGCCAGCAGCTTTCAGGGTTTGACCGGGGAGCTGTTTTTT.

Points on this clone: The junction and the germline gene differ at one end; a read error may be behind it. The chain recombines TRBV19 with TRBJ1-2; no clear D. In germline, CDR1 is LNHDA, CDR2 SQIVND (reference sequence). CDR3 size: 13 residues. The CDR3 sequence is CASSIEQNYGHTF. CDR3 nucleotide sequence: TGTGCCAGTAGTATAGAGCAGAACTATGGCCACACCTTC.

This clone has only one observation. The rearrangement joins TRBV2 to TRBJ2-2; TRBD2 agrees at 7 bases. The CDR3 is 15 amino acids. V gave up 3 bases and J gave up 6 bases; unmatched junction bases: 7. Germline values: CDR1 SNHLY, CDR2 FYNNEI. This CDR3 is CASSDKRGVPGELFF. DNA for the CDR3: TGTGCCAGCAGTGATAAGCGGGGTGTCCCCGGGGAGCTGTTTTTT.

The table lists this clone with a count of one. This rearrangement joins TRBV28 to TRBJ1-1; 8 bases fit TRBD1. The V gene's germline CDR1 is MDHEN and CDR2 SYDVKM. Trimming cost V 5 bases and J 1 base; bases outside gene matches: 6. The CDR3 is 15 residues long. The CDR3 sequence: CASSPDRGSNTEAFF. The DNA of the CDR3 is TGTGCCAGCAGTCCAGACAGGGGCTCGAACACTGAAGCTTTCTTT.